What follows describes a single T cell receptor (beta chain). No cognate antigen has been identified for it. No much larger clone exists at a distance of one base, and base qualities are not known. This specimen belongs to a study of blood T cell repertoires in COVID-19 (dated by TCRdb to the early 2020s). With respect to the entire study: Samples from collaborators originated in the United States, Italy and Spain and spanned both the acute and convalescent phases of COVID-19. The material from the prospective study consisted of cDNA or gDNA derived from T cells, B-cell-depleted T cells, or PBMCs. Subjects who had been exposed to COVID-19, were actively infected with it, or had recovered from it provided the deeply sampled blood TCRbeta repertoires that made up the dataset. A freely available public database, intended as a resource for researchers studying the immune response to SARS-CoV-2, is where the repertoires were released. The samples were drawn from two sources: the first 160 participants of the ongoing ImmuneRACE study, and 950 to 1,500 subjects contributed by 6 global collaborators. The sample metadata nearly always contained a de-identified subject ID, COVID-19 status, age in years and sex. HLA class I and class II types, where available, came from metadata supplied by the sample provider rather than from assay-based typing.

Each collaborating institution followed its own protocols to collect whole blood in K2EDTA tubes. For TCRbeta analysis, collaborators shipped samples in one of three forms: frozen whole blood, isolated PBMCs, or DNA extracted from either of those sample types. Paper-wide results and their limitations: The quantity of clinical and demographic metadata differed by source and by participant and was supplied without curation.

TCRbeta CDR3 regions were amplified from genomic DNA by means of the immunoSEQ Assay, a bias-controlled multiplex PCR. In the authors' own workflow: The number of nucleated cells in each sample was estimated by amplification of reference gene primers within the assay. Sequence reads were collapsed and filtered to measure the absolute abundance of every unique TCRbeta CDR3 rearrangement. For each sample, productive Simpson clonality was calculated as the square root of Simpson's diversity index over productive rearrangements. This immuneACCESS table, as held by TCRdb, lists in-frame sequences with V and J called but not all clones. Of the missing ones, under half trace to an unresolved V gene in checked studies; the others have no known cause. The V and J calls and clone size come from that table; D and trimming were worked out from the DNA. Here the sample has 95,000 to 150,000 clones; under 90% occur a single time. The ten largest make up 4% to 5.5% of the sample.

V is cut by 3 bases and J by 3 bases, and the space between the germline ends is 9 bases. Per the germline V gene, SQVTM is the CDR1 and ANQGSEA is the CDR2. The CDR3 covers 12 residues, taking in both the cysteine and the phenylalanine. Only the CDR3 part of the read is kept: 36 bases, read in frame from the first base. Sequencing was carried out using peripheral blood. This clonotype originated in a woman aged 70-85 years with acute or convalescent COVID-19. The receptor chain draws on TRBV29-1 and TRBJ2-7, with no confident D gene call. The CDR3: CSVEQNSYEQYF. The DNA sequence is TGCAGCGTTGAGCAAAACAGCTACGAGCAGTACTTC.